The 29 T cell receptor beta chains listed next were all sequenced from one sample in a study of T-cell reconstitution after alpha-beta-depleted transplantation in children. As it was prepared, the TCRbeta library received unique molecular identifiers. TCRdb called the PCR reads again in MiXCR, with one record for every CDR3 protein. The sample lists some 200,000 distinct CDR3 sequences; about 6% were seen once. The material sequenced was PBMCs, taken before TCRalphabeta/CD19-depleted stem cell transplant. These receptor sequences come from a girl less than two years old with combined immunodeficiency, due to receive a stem cell transplant.

This clonotype has more than one count but fewer than ten. The rearrangement joins TRBV7-2 to TRBJ2-1, with TRBD2 as a possible D gene (6 bases). Trimming removed 4 bases at V and 7 bases at J, with 14 bases between. Per germline, CDR1 SGHTA and CDR2 FQGNSA. The CDR3 is made up of 14 amino acids. The CDR3 spells CASSSIPRENEQFF. For the CDR3, the DNA is TGTGCCAGCAGCTCGATCCCCCGGGAGAATGAGCAGTTCTTC.

The J gene is TRBJ2-5, the V gene TRBV18; a possible D gene is TRBD2 (6 bases). Between the trimmed V and J ends, which lost 3 bases and 5 bases, there was a span of 16 bases. This CDR3 comprises 15 residues. Germline loops: CDR1 KGHSH, CDR2 LQKENI. The CDR3 DNA reads as TGTGCCAGCTCACCGACACCGAACGCGGGGGAGACCCAGTACTTC. Its protein is CASSPTPNAGETQYF. Filled out from reference TRBV18 and TRBJ2-5, the complete variable domain reads NAGVMQNPRHLVRRRGQEARLRCSPMKGHSHVYWYRQLPEEGLKFMVYLQKENIIDESGMPKERFSAEFPKEGPSILRIQQVVRGDSAAYFCASSPTPNAGETQYFGPGTRLLVL.

This clonotype has a handful of counts. The rearrangement uses TRBV9 and TRBJ1-2, with 8 bases aligning to TRBD1. V was clipped by 2 bases and J by 4 bases; unmatched bases: 7. The CDR3 consists of 15 residues. CDR1 and CDR2 from the germline V gene are SGDLS and YYNGEE. CDR3 sequence (DNA): TGTGCCAGCAGCGTGTCCTGGACAGGGCCCTATGGCTACACCTTC. Amino acids: CASSVSWTGPYGYTF.

This clonotype was found many times. V and J are TRBV29-1 and TRBJ2-1; the match to TRBD1 covers 7 bases. V lost 6 bases to trimming and J lost 6 bases; unmatched junction nucleotides: 8. The CDR3 spans 13 residues. CDR1 is SQVTM, CDR2 ANQGSEA, per germline. The CDR3 DNA sequence: TGCAGCGTCACCGGGACAGCGATCAATGAGCAGTTCTTC. This encodes CSVTGTAINEQFF.

This clonotype appeared many times. The chain uses TRBV11-2 and TRBJ2-5; 8 bases are shared with TRBD2. Losses at the gene ends were 5 bases for V and 2 bases for J; bases not matched to a gene: 4. The CDR3 is 14 amino acids. The germline gives CDR1 SGHAT, CDR2 FQNNGV. The CDR3 nucleotides read TGTGCCAGCAGCCGGGGCGGGGGGCAAGAGACCCAGTACTTC. Residues: CASSRGGGQETQYF. The variable domain in full, with the rest retrieved from reference TRBV11-2 and TRBJ2-5, is EAGVAQSPRYKIIEKRQSVAFWCNPISGHATLYWYQQILGQGPKLLIQFQNNGVVDDSQLPKDRFSAERLKGVDSTLKIQPAKLEDSAVYLCASSRGGGQETQYFGPGTRLLVL.

In its sample, this clonotype was seen many times. CDR3 sequence (DNA): TGCGCCAGCAGCCAAGAGGCCTCTAACTATGGCTACACCTTC. It codes for CASSQEASNYGYTF. The rearrangement joins TRBV4-1 to TRBJ1-2; D gene unclear. Germline assignment: CDR1 MGHRA and CDR2 YSYEKL. V was cut by 0 bases and J by 0 bases, with 5 bases left in between. The CDR3 is 14 amino acids.

This clonotype was seen ten or more times. This chain links TRBV5-1 with TRBJ1-1, with no clear D. Germline CDR1 and CDR2: SGHRS and YFSETQ. The CDR3 has 15 amino acids. Trimming took off 0 bases at V and 1 base at J, with 10 bases between the two ends. CDR3 amino acids: CASSLASSGNTEAFF. The CDR3 DNA reads TGCGCCAGCAGCTTGGCTTCGAGTGGGAACACTGAAGCTTTCTTT.

This clonotype was picked up many times. This chain uses TRBV29-1 with TRBJ2-7; TRBD2 aligns across 9 bases. The germline gives CDR1 SQVTM, CDR2 ANQGSEA. This CDR3 is built from 16 residues. V was clipped by 4 bases and J by 4 bases; unmatched bases: 14. The CDR3 sequence: CSVVFLASGNLYEQYF. The CDR3 bases are TGCAGCGTTGTTTTCTTGGCTAGCGGGAATCTATACGAGCAGTACTTC.

This clonotype was seen at least ten times. The chain joins TRBV29-1 to TRBJ2-2, with D possibly being TRBD1 (5 bases). The ends were cut back, 3 bases at V and 1 base at J, with 12 bases in the middle. Germline loops: CDR1 SQVTM, CDR2 ANQGSEA. The CDR3 is made up of 15 amino acids. The CDR3 DNA is TGCAGCGTTGACAAGGGGTATGGGAACACCGGGGAGCTGTTTTTT. This codes for CSVDKGYGNTGELFF.

Ten or more counts support this clonotype. The chain joins TRBV20-1 to TRBJ2-7; 10 nucleotides match TRBD2. There are 16 residues in the CDR3. Trimming took 6 bases from V and 2 from J; bases not matched to a gene: 13. The germline V gene has CDR1 DFQATT and CDR2 SNEGSKA (reference sequence). For the CDR3, the DNA is TGCAGTGCCCAGGACCCCCGGACTAGCGGAACCTACGAGCAGTACTTC. Encoded protein: CSAQDPRTSGTYEQYF.

This clonotype came up many times. The chain combines TRBV28 with TRBJ2-1; D may correspond to TRBD1 or TRBD2 (6 bases each). Trimming removed 5 bases from V and 0 bases from J, with 17 bases in between. This CDR3 comprises 17 residues. The germline CDR1 and CDR2 sequences are MDHEN and SYDVKM. The CDR3 sequence: CASSPPGGGISYNEQFF. DNA of the CDR3: TGTGCCAGCAGTCCCCCCGGGGGCGGCATCTCCTACAATGAGCAGTTCTTC.

There are many counts of this clonotype. The chain employs TRBV12-3 or TRBV12-4 and TRBJ1-2, with D hard to call. V was cut by 1 base and J by 6 bases, with 6 bases left in between. The CDR3 loop spans 12 amino acids. The CDR3 DNA is TGTGCCAGCAGTTTAGAGGGAAATGGCTACACCTTC. Translating gives CASSLEGNGYTF.

At least ten counts were recorded for this clonotype. The chain combines TRBV20-1 with TRBJ2-5; the D gene is possibly TRBD2 (6 bases). V dropped 0 bases and J dropped 4 bases, with 18 bases sitting between them. The germline gives CDR1 DFQATT, CDR2 SNEGSKA (reference sequence). This CDR3 has 16 amino acids. The CDR3 reads CSARDVGEDVSETQYF. The CDR3 DNA reads TGCAGTGCTAGAGATGTGGGGGAGGACGTTTCAGAGACCCAGTACTTC.

This clonotype was detected many times. The rearrangement uses TRBV6-2 or TRBV6-3 and TRBJ1-1; the D is unclear. Germline V gives CDR1 MNHEY, CDR2 SVGEGT. The CDR3 totals 14 residues. V dropped 5 bases and J dropped 7 bases, with 17 bases sitting between them. Here the CDR3 DNA reads TGTGCCAGCAGTCCGGGAATCCTTTTGAGTGAAGCTTTCTTT. Protein: CASSPGILLSEAFF.

This clonotype has a count of ten or more. The rearrangement uses TRBV4-1 and TRBJ2-7; D might be TRBD2 (5 bases). CDR1 is MGHRA, CDR2 YSYEKL, per germline. Between the trimmed V and J ends, which lost 1 base and 0 bases, there was a span of 10 bases. The CDR3 consists of 15 residues. For the CDR3, the DNA is TGCGCCAGCAGCCAAGTCAGCGGCAGCTCCTACGAGCAGTACTTC. Translating it yields CASSQVSGSSYEQYF.

This clonotype was counted many times. V and J are TRBV29-1 and TRBJ1-2; perhaps TRBD1 as D (5 bases). The CDR3 is made up of 11 amino acids. V was trimmed by 7 bases and J by 4 bases, leaving 10 bases between them. Germline CDR1 reads SQVTM; CDR2 reads ANQGSEA. CDR3 sequence reads: CSAPGRYGYTF. CDR3 sequence (DNA): TGCAGCGCACCGGGACGCTATGGCTACACCTTC.

Comments on this clonotype: The junction differs from germline at one of its ends, possibly a read error. The chain uses TRBV10-2 and TRBJ1-6; D perhaps matches TRBD1 (5 bases). This CDR3 is built from 9 residues. CDR1 WSHSY and CDR2 SAAADI come from the germline V gene. CDR3 region: CASRVGLQF. CDR3 DNA sequence: TGCGCCAGCAGGGTGGGACTGCAATTT.

In its sample, this clonotype was seen many times. The V gene is TRBV9, the J gene TRBJ2-4; 7 bases agree with TRBD2. V shed 0 bases and J 12 bases; nucleotides not matched to a gene: 6. This CDR3 is 13 amino acids long. Germline CDR1 SGDLS, CDR2 YYNGEE. The CDR3 region is CASSVGGGSYQYF. CDR3 nucleotides: TGTGCCAGCAGCGTAGGGGGGGGGTCGTATCAGTACTTC.

Many counts were recorded for this clonotype. The chain joins TRBV11-2 to TRBJ2-5, with a tentative D call TRBD1 (5 bases). In germline, CDR1 is SGHAT, CDR2 FQNNGV. The CDR3 has 11 amino acids. The germline V and J ends were trimmed by 8 bases and 3 bases, with 7 bases remaining between them. Written as DNA, the CDR3 is TGTGCCAGCTGCAGGGAAGAGACCCAGTACTTC. Translation: CASCREETQYF.

There are many counts of this clonotype. V and J are TRBV4-1 and TRBJ2-5; D is perhaps TRBD2 (6 bases). Trimming cost V 3 bases and J 5 bases, with 13 bases left between them. Germline lookup yields CDR1 MGHRA and CDR2 YSYEKL. This CDR3 is built from 14 residues. CDR3: CASSQSWRGETQYF. In DNA form, the CDR3 reads TGCGCCAGCAGCCAGTCCTGGAGGGGCGAGACCCAGTACTTC.

This clonotype was counted at least ten times. This chain links TRBV29-1 with TRBJ2-1; tentative D call: TRBD2 (6 bases). The V gene's germline CDR1 is SQVTM and CDR2 ANQGSEA. The CDR3 consists of 13 residues. V shed 4 bases and J shed 8 bases, with 15 bases lying between them. The CDR3 nucleotides are TGCAGCGTTGTATGGGGGGAGTTAGATGAGCAGTTCTTC. Translated, it gives CSVVWGELDEQFF.

At least ten counts were recorded for this clonotype. The rearrangement joins TRBV15 to TRBJ2-2; D may match TRBD1 or TRBD2 (5 bases each). Per the germline V gene, CDR1 is LNHNV and CDR2 is YYDKDF (reference sequence). The V and J ends lost 0 bases and 7 bases respectively, with 21 bases between them. The CDR3 spans 18 residues. The CDR3 protein is CATSRDSRGLLGDGELFF. CDR3 bases: TGTGCCACCAGCAGAGATTCACGGGGCCTCTTGGGTGACGGGGAGCTGTTTTTT.

The genes are TRBV10-3 and TRBJ1-5; 8 bases are shared with TRBD1. The length of the CDR3 is 15 residues. V shed 6 bases, J shed 0 bases, and the junction held 4 bases outside the gene matches. Germline CDR1 is ENHRY and CDR2 is SYGVKD. CDR3 loop: CAISRTGNSNQPQHF. The DNA for the CDR3 is TGTGCCATCAGCCGGACAGGGAATAGCAATCAGCCCCAGCATTTT.

This clonotype was seen many times. This chain connects TRBV6-1 to TRBJ2-1, with 10 bases lining up with TRBD2. Looked up from germline, CDR1 is MNHNS and CDR2 is SASEGT. With V trimmed by 7 bases and J by 6 bases, 9 bases remained unmatched. The CDR3 consists of 15 residues. For the CDR3, the DNA is TGTGCCAGCAATAAGCGGGAGGGCCTACTCAATGAGCAGTTCTTC. This sequence encodes CASNKREGLLNEQFF.

At least ten counts were recorded for this clonotype. This chain uses TRBV9 with TRBJ2-7; 11 nucleotides match TRBD2. V shed 0 bases, J shed 7 bases, and the junction held 9 bases outside the gene matches. From germline, CDR1 is SGDLS and CDR2 YYNGEE. The CDR3 length is 16 residues. The CDR3 coding sequence is TGTGCCAGCAGCGTAGGGTTAGCGGGAGGGCCCGGGGAGCAGTACTTC. It encodes CASSVGLAGGPGEQYF.

This clonotype was counted at least ten times. The CDR3 loop is CASSFGVRAFF. CDR3 DNA: TGTGCCAGCAGCTTCGGGGTTCGGGCTTTCTTT. This chain joins TRBV7-9 and TRBJ1-1, with D uncertain. Looked up from germline, CDR1 is SEHNR and CDR2 is FQNEAQ (reference sequence). Trimming took 3 bases from V and 11 from J, leaving 10 bases between them. The CDR3 runs to 11 residues. The whole variable domain, remainder taken from reference TRBV7-9 and TRBJ1-1, is DTGVSQNPRHKITKRGQNVTFRCDPISEHNRLYWYRQTLGQGPEFLTYFQNEAQLEKSRLLSDRFSAERPKGSFSTLEIQRTEQGDSAMYLCASSFGVRAFFGQGTRLTVV.

This clonotype came up many times. The chain links TRBV20-1 to TRBJ1-2; 8 bases agree with TRBD1. Looked up from germline, CDR1 is DFQATT and CDR2 is SNEGSKA (reference sequence). The CDR3 has 15 residues. Trimming removed 0 bases from V and 0 bases from J; junction bases left unmatched: 3. CDR3 sequence: CSARDQGASNYGYTF. CDR3 sequence (DNA): TGCAGTGCTAGAGATCAGGGGGCCTCTAACTATGGCTACACCTTC.

This clonotype has a count of ten or more. This chain joins TRBV20-1 and TRBJ2-3; no reliable D call. This CDR3 comprises 17 residues. Germline CDR1 reads DFQATT; CDR2 reads SNEGSKA (reference sequence). V was clipped by 1 base and J by 2 bases, with 19 bases between them. CDR3 bases: TGCAGTGCTAGAGCCCCTTGGGCCCTGGCCGACACAGATACGCAGTATTTT. The encoded protein is CSARAPWALADTDTQYF.

This clonotype was seen only once. The rearrangement uses TRBV29-1 and TRBJ1-1; 7 nucleotides line up with TRBD1. The CDR3 is 13 amino acids. V was pared by 1 base and J by 7 bases, with 6 bases of the junction left unmatched. Germline V CDR1 and CDR2: SQVTM, ANQGSEA. The CDR3 loop is CSVEGDREDEAFF. CDR3 DNA: TGCAGCGTTGAAGGTGACAGGGAGGATGAAGCTTTCTTT.